The sequence of this TCR beta chain was determined in a study of blood T cells in healthy people across ages. About this clonotype itself: Its antigen is undetermined.

The germline CDR1 and CDR2 sequences are LGHDT and YNNKEL (reference sequence). The CDR3 is 13 residues long. V gave up 2 bases and J gave up 3 bases, with 8 bases separating them. Study findings and constraints: Because donor CMV status was unknown, expanded clonotype changes were possibly confounded.

With a J-beta primer mix and a sample-barcoded 5' primer, a second PCR ran roughly 6 to 11 cycles. TCRdb re-called the 5' RACE reads with MiXCR, one entry per CDR3 protein. The sample includes around 1.5 million distinct CDR3 sequences, almost 60% of them seen just once. The authors drew approximately 10 milliliters of peripheral blood from each donor. The TCR originated in a man in his late teens or twenties in good health. V is TRBV3-1 and J is TRBJ2-7; no firm D call. Material: blood. In nucleotides, the CDR3 is TGTGCCAGCAGCCAACAATGGGGCTACGAGCAGTACTTC. Translating it yields CASSQQWGYEQYF.